This T cell receptor (beta chain) is drawn from a study of CD8+ T cells in alopecia areata listed by TCRdb under 2018. Broadly, across the study: The treated patients, all with moderate-to-severe alopecia areata, were enrolled in an open-label pilot trial of oral tofacitinib given at 5 to 10 mg twice daily. Tofacitinib was administered for 6 to 18 months, and 6 months of follow-up off drug were then conducted to assess delayed response and recurrence. immunoSEQ multiplex PCR using 35 Vbeta forward primers and 13 Jbeta reverse primers was used to amplify TCRbeta CDR3 regions. Biopsies were taken from tofacitinib-treated patients at baseline and again at 4 and 24 weeks into treatment, and several of those patients also had a later scalp biopsy. On the human side, TCRbeta sequencing was run on scalp tissue and on sorted CD4+ and CD8+ peripheral blood T cells from healthy controls and from alopecia areata patients with either patchy or totalis/universalis disease. In treated patients, disease severity was measured using the SALT score, which gives the percentage of scalp surface area affected. High-throughput TCRbeta sequencing was used to examine T cell clonal expansion in alopecia areata in both the C3H/HeJ mouse model and human patients. Clonality in the scalp was compared among normal scalp (n=4), patchy alopecia areata scalp (n=8), and alopecia totalis/universalis scalp (n=8). RNA was extracted with the PAXgene miRNA kit for fixed scalp, the miRNeasy kit for PBMCs, and the RNeasy kit for mouse skin. Points the paper makes about the study in general: Compared with normal scalp, lesional scalp had higher clonality and more expanded CD8+ clones, particularly in alopecia totalis/universalis, a pattern that suggests antigenic drive. Tofacitinib significantly decreased scalp clonality and the number of expanded CD8+ clones among the top 100 scalp clones. During tofacitinib treatment, many expanded lesional clones remained in scalp and blood, and this persistence may partly explain relapse after treatment is stopped. Because the treated cohort was small and included a single nonresponder, larger studies are needed to assess links between baseline CD8+ expansion and response. Unlike mouse skin, where gammadelta T cells dominate, normal human skin contains resident alphabeta T cells that get sequenced too, which complicates analysis of the scalp TCR repertoire. TCR sequences shared between patients were less clear than in mice, possibly partly because of HLA diversity in the patient population.

With regard to this clone: The antigen this receptor binds is unknown. It has no much larger one-base neighbor in the sample; base qualities were not kept.

The treatment or condition tag for this specimen amounts to: oral pan-JAK inhibitor, 5-10 mg twice daily. Lesional scalp punch biopsies and peripheral blood were collected from alopecia areata patients. PBMCs were separated by density centrifugation and stained for CD3, CD4 and CD8, after which CD4+ and CD8+ T cells were sorted on a FACSAria. Receptor amplification or capture employed the immunoSEQ multiplex PCR assay. To provide template for TCR sequencing, every sample had RNA extracted and reverse transcribed into cDNA. First-strand cDNA was synthesized using SuperScript III with a 2:1 mix of oligo-dT and random hexamers. A synthetic immune receptor repertoire was used to assess amplification bias, and residual bias was removed computationally. In the paper's pipeline: Raw reads were preprocessed to remove errors, and CDR3 was defined by IMGT conventions from the conserved cysteine to phenylalanine. Clonality was computed as 1 minus the Shannon entropy, with the entropy normalized by log2 of the number of productive unique TCRs. Scalp TCRbeta sequences were cross-referenced with sorted blood CD4 and CD8 repertoires so that the CD4 or CD8 identity of scalp clones could be inferred. TCRdb mirrors the immuneACCESS table, restricted to in-frame sequences. Some clones are absent from its copies; in checked studies, under half trace to an unresolved V gene, and the reason for the others is unknown. V and J calls and clone size are copied from that table; D and trimming were computed from the DNA. Across this sample there are fewer than 250,000 clones, with 40% to 55% seen only once. The ten largest account for 2% to 3% of the sample.

Here V drops 4 bases and J drops 0 bases, and the junction holds 3 bases not matched to any gene. The CDR1 and CDR2 encoded by the germline V gene are SGDLS and YYNGEE. The CDR3 runs 15 amino acids, cysteine and phenylalanine included. Only CDR3 DNA is held: 45 bases, read in frame from base 1. Rearrangement joined TRBV9 to TRBJ2-2, with 7 bases in between that match TRBD1. This TCR came from a human donor with alopecia areata. The input for sequencing was CD4+ T cells sorted from blood, taken at approximately week 37, from a patient treated with tofacitinib. The CDR3 has the sequence CASSSGQTNTGELFF. The nucleotides read TGTGCCAGCAGCTCGGGACAGACGAACACCGGGGAGCTGTTTTTT.